The T cell receptor (beta chain) under discussion was sequenced for a study of T cell clonality in common variable immunodeficiency. As concerns this clone: No antigen is known for it. The read ends 3 residues shy of where the CDR3 ends; the end is completed using the germline J gene.

The CVID group had roughly 16 females and around 29 males, mean age roughly 40. Replacement immunoglobulin had been given to every CVID subject for at least one year. From germline, CDR1 is MNHEY and CDR2 SVGEGT. Trimming pared 8 bases from V and 8 bases from J, leaving 19 bases between. The CDR3 has 14 amino acids. Libraries were prepared by immunoSEQ multiplex PCR; TCRdb keeps only in-frame clonotypes and omits some of them. The table lists approximately 17,000 clones, with no singletons. General study results and limits: Fewer TCRbeta clones were shared among CVID subjects than controls. Common variable immunodeficiency TCR beta sequences reportedly had fewer deletions and N-nucleotide insertions.

The sequence was collected from a human donor with common variable immunodeficiency. The source material was peripheral blood mononuclear cells. The chain is built from TRBV6-2 or TRBV6-3 and TRBJ1-3, with D hard to call. The CDR3 loop reads CASRLTGFRDTIYF. The CDR3 bases that were read are TGTGCCAGCCGGCTTACCGGGTTTCGCGACACC.